This T cell receptor (beta chain) was identified during a study of blood T cells in healthy people across ages. Points from the study as a whole: Donor CMV status, an unknown factor, possibly confounded changes in expanded clonotypes.

A second PCR of 7 to 11 cycles used a sample-barcoded 5' primer and a J-beta primer mix. TCRdb processed the 5' RACE reads anew with MiXCR; each CDR3 protein has one entry. The data show 1.5 million or so distinct CDR3 sequences, about 43% seen once. Per individual sample, total RNA of at least 5.5 micrograms was extracted. V lost 0 bases, J lost 9 bases, and 9 bases lay in between. Germline CDR1 MNHEY, CDR2 SMNVEV (reference sequence). The CDR3 consists of 13 residues. This clonotype has ten or more counts. Its specificity is not known. The receptor's source is a woman aged 18-29 years in good health. The genes are TRBV27 and TRBJ2-1, with D perhaps matching TRBD2 (6 bases). The sample consisted of blood. The DNA for the CDR3 is TGTGCCAGCAGTTTATCGGAGGGCAGTGAGCAGTTCTTC. Its protein product is CASSLSEGSEQFF.